This is a list of T cell receptor beta chains from one sample in a study of blood T cell repertoires in COVID-19. TCRdb's copy holds only in-frame clones and misses some; the assay was immunoSEQ multiplex PCR. The data contain roughly 90,000 clones, around four fifths of them singletons. Material for sequencing was peripheral blood. All receptors derive from a woman between 65 and 79 years old with acute or convalescent COVID-19. The CDR3 runs from the conserved cysteine through the conserved F or W. A D gene is named only where the DNA matches it firmly. Some rows have no size entry. The others give once, few or many, or a class for an expanded clone.

d_call: -
j_call: TRBJ2-5
clone_size: -
v_call: TRBV5-1
cdr3_aa: CASSLEKGRETQYF
cdr3_nt: TGCGCCAGCAGCTTGGAGAAGGGGCGGGAGACCCAGTACTTC

d_call: -
j_call: TRBJ2-5
clone_size: -
v_call: TRBV11-3
cdr3_aa: CASRRDQGQETQYF
cdr3_nt: TGTGCCAGCAGGCGTGATCAGGGGCAAGAGACCCAGTACTTC

d_call: -
j_call: TRBJ1-2
clone_size: -
v_call: TRBV7-9
cdr3_aa: CASSLETARVAKQFGYTF
cdr3_nt: TGTGCCAGCAGCTTGGAGACAGCTAGAGTAGCTAAGCAGTTTGGCTACACCTTC

d_call: -
j_call: TRBJ2-7
clone_size: few
v_call: TRBV4-2
cdr3_aa: CASSQVGVGVYEQYF
cdr3_nt: TGTGCCAGCAGCCAAGTTGGAGTCGGTGTCTACGAGCAGTACTTC

d_call: -
j_call: TRBJ1-3
clone_size: few
v_call: TRBV10-1
cdr3_aa: CASSDSVSGNTIYF
cdr3_nt: TGCGCCAGCAGTGACTCGGTTTCTGGAAACACCATATATTTT

d_call: -
j_call: TRBJ2-2
clone_size: -
v_call: TRBV19
cdr3_aa: CASSGVARPSTGELFF
cdr3_nt: TGTGCCAGTAGTGGGGTAGCGAGACCCTCAACCGGGGAGCTGTTTTTT

d_call: -
j_call: TRBJ1-5
clone_size: once
v_call: TRBV2
cdr3_aa: CASSGGTNQPQHF
cdr3_nt: TGTGCCAGCAGTGGAGGTACCAATCAGCCCCAGCATTTT

d_call: -
j_call: TRBJ2-7
clone_size: -
v_call: TRBV5-5
cdr3_aa: CASSLGAVSSYEQYF
cdr3_nt: TGTGCCAGCAGCTTGGGAGCGGTCAGCTCCTACGAGCAGTACTTC

d_call: -
j_call: TRBJ1-5
clone_size: -
v_call: TRBV2
cdr3_aa: CATHQNSNQPQHF
cdr3_nt: TGTGCCACCCACCAGAATAGCAATCAGCCCCAGCATTTT

d_call: -
j_call: TRBJ1-2
clone_size: -
v_call: TRBV19
cdr3_aa: CASSMVGLLGYTF
cdr3_nt: TGTGCCAGTAGTATGGTGGGACTCCTTGGCTACACCTTC

d_call: -
j_call: TRBJ1-4
clone_size: -
v_call: TRBV10-2
cdr3_aa: CASSDPDRTATNEKLFF
cdr3_nt: TGCGCCAGCAGTGATCCCGACAGGACCGCAACTAATGAAAAACTGTTTTTT

d_call: TRBD2
j_call: TRBJ2-7
clone_size: -
v_call: TRBV18
cdr3_aa: CASSPFSGGDYEQYF
cdr3_nt: TGTGCCAGCTCACCGTTTAGCGGGGGGGACTACGAGCAGTACTTC

d_call: -
j_call: TRBJ1-6
clone_size: -
v_call: TRBV27
cdr3_aa: CASSLFFSYNSPLHF
cdr3_nt: TGTGCCAGCAGTTTATTCTTCAGTTATAATTCACCCCTCCACTTT

d_call: -
j_call: TRBJ2-7
clone_size: -
v_call: TRBV2
cdr3_aa: CASRIRRTDPDEQYF
cdr3_nt: TGTGCCAGCAGGATTAGGAGGACAGACCCGGACGAGCAGTACTTC

d_call: -
j_call: TRBJ1-2
clone_size: once
v_call: TRBV5-4
cdr3_aa: CASSLGEQGANYGYTF
cdr3_nt: TGTGCCAGCAGCTTGGGAGAACAGGGCGCTAACTATGGCTACACCTTC

d_call: TRBD1
j_call: TRBJ1-2
clone_size: once
v_call: TRBV7-9
cdr3_aa: CASSILGTGDNYGYTF
cdr3_nt: TGTGCCAGCAGCATCCTCGGGACAGGGGATAACTATGGCTACACCTTC

d_call: TRBD1
j_call: TRBJ1-5
clone_size: -
v_call: TRBV11-2
cdr3_aa: CASSRTGGSSQPQHF
cdr3_nt: TGTGCCAGCAGCCGGACAGGGGGCTCCTCTCAGCCCCAGCATTTT

d_call: -
j_call: TRBJ2-7
clone_size: -
v_call: TRBV11-2
cdr3_aa: CASSSQQDGEQYF
cdr3_nt: TGTGCCAGCAGCTCGCAACAGGACGGCGAGCAGTACTTC

d_call: -
j_call: TRBJ1-1
clone_size: -
v_call: TRBV11-2
cdr3_aa: CASSLSGARRTEAFF
cdr3_nt: TGTGCCAGCAGCTTATCAGGGGCAAGAAGGACTGAAGCTTTCTTT

d_call: -
j_call: TRBJ1-3
clone_size: -
v_call: TRBV7-9
cdr3_aa: CASRAGGNTIYF
cdr3_nt: TGTGCCAGCAGGGCGGGGGGAAACACCATATATTTT

d_call: TRBD2
j_call: TRBJ2-7
clone_size: -
v_call: TRBV28
cdr3_aa: CASSPGNGGFTYEQYF
cdr3_nt: TGTGCCAGCAGTCCGGGGAACGGGGGGTTCACCTACGAGCAGTACTTC

d_call: -
j_call: TRBJ1-4
clone_size: -
v_call: TRBV16
cdr3_aa: CASSGADSTNEKLFF
cdr3_nt: TGTGCCAGCAGCGGGGCCGACAGCACTAATGAAAAACTGTTTTTT

d_call: -
j_call: TRBJ1-5
clone_size: once
v_call: TRBV5-1
cdr3_aa: CASSLAGDQPQHF
cdr3_nt: TGCGCCAGCAGCTTAGCAGGTGATCAGCCCCAGCATTTT

d_call: -
j_call: TRBJ1-1
clone_size: -
v_call: TRBV27
cdr3_aa: CASSFREITEAFF
cdr3_nt: TGTGCCAGCAGTTTCCGGGAAATCACTGAAGCTTTCTTT

d_call: TRBD1
j_call: TRBJ1-4
clone_size: -
v_call: TRBV28
cdr3_aa: CATIRGFGEKLFF
cdr3_nt: TGTGCCACTATCAGGGGGTTCGGGGAAAAACTGTTTTTT

d_call: TRBD1
j_call: TRBJ1-1
clone_size: -
v_call: TRBV5-6
cdr3_aa: CASSGPGQMNTEAFF
cdr3_nt: TGTGCCAGCAGCGGCCCGGGACAGATGAACACTGAAGCTTTCTTT

d_call: -
j_call: TRBJ2-1
clone_size: few
v_call: TRBV3-1/TRBV3-2
cdr3_aa: CASSRSEGAYNEQFF
cdr3_nt: TGTGCCAGCAGCCGTAGCGAGGGGGCCTACAATGAGCAGTTCTTC

d_call: TRBD2
j_call: TRBJ2-3
clone_size: -
v_call: TRBV7-8
cdr3_aa: CASSLQRGDLDTQYF
cdr3_nt: TGTGCCAGCAGCTTACAGCGGGGGGACCTAGATACGCAGTATTTT

d_call: -
j_call: TRBJ1-1
clone_size: -
v_call: TRBV5-4
cdr3_aa: CASSLDRVLNTEAFF
cdr3_nt: TGTGCCAGCAGCTTGGACAGGGTCCTGAACACTGAAGCTTTCTTT

d_call: TRBD1
j_call: TRBJ1-5
clone_size: -
v_call: TRBV7-2
cdr3_aa: CASSPKGQVFNQPQHF
cdr3_nt: TGTGCCAGCAGCCCCAAGGGACAGGTCTTTAATCAGCCCCAGCATTTT

d_call: -
j_call: TRBJ2-2
clone_size: -
v_call: TRBV5-1
cdr3_aa: CASSLMDSDTGELFF
cdr3_nt: TGCGCCAGCAGCTTGATGGACAGCGACACCGGGGAGCTGTTTTTT

d_call: -
j_call: TRBJ2-1
clone_size: -
v_call: TRBV12-3/TRBV12-4
cdr3_aa: CASSLELGAEQFF
cdr3_nt: TGTGCCAGCAGTTTAGAGTTAGGGGCTGAGCAGTTCTTC

d_call: TRBD1
j_call: TRBJ2-5
clone_size: -
v_call: TRBV18
cdr3_aa: CASSTGEWETQYF
cdr3_nt: TGTGCCAGTTCAACAGGGGAATGGGAGACCCAGTACTTC

d_call: -
j_call: TRBJ1-1
clone_size: -
v_call: TRBV2
cdr3_aa: CASSEGAGEAFF
cdr3_nt: TGTGCCAGCAGTGAAGGGGCAGGGGAAGCTTTCTTT

d_call: TRBD2
j_call: TRBJ2-2
clone_size: -
v_call: TRBV9
cdr3_aa: CASSVVAGGIRSGELFF
cdr3_nt: TGTGCCAGCAGCGTAGTAGCGGGGGGTATTAGATCCGGGGAGCTGTTTTTT

d_call: -
j_call: TRBJ1-2
clone_size: -
v_call: TRBV11-2
cdr3_aa: CASSLGRSYGYTF
cdr3_nt: TGTGCCAGCAGCTTAGGACGGAGCTATGGCTACACCTTC

d_call: -
j_call: TRBJ1-2
clone_size: -
v_call: TRBV3-1/TRBV3-2
cdr3_aa: CASSRRLTLYGYTF
cdr3_nt: TGTGCCAGCAGCCGAAGACTTACCCTCTATGGCTACACCTTC

d_call: TRBD1
j_call: TRBJ2-1
clone_size: -
v_call: TRBV11-2
cdr3_aa: CASSTGTGNREQFF
cdr3_nt: TGTGCCAGCAGCACCGGGACAGGGAATCGTGAGCAGTTCTTC

d_call: -
j_call: TRBJ1-5
clone_size: few
v_call: TRBV19
cdr3_aa: CATKDRNQPQHF
cdr3_nt: TGTGCCACAAAAGACAGAAATCAGCCCCAGCATTTT

d_call: -
j_call: TRBJ1-2
clone_size: -
v_call: TRBV24-1
cdr3_aa: CAIYDRVNYGYTF
cdr3_nt: TGTGCCATCTATGACAGAGTTAACTATGGCTACACCTTC

d_call: -
j_call: TRBJ1-1
clone_size: few
v_call: TRBV5-1
cdr3_aa: CASSLRQGGVNTEAFF
cdr3_nt: TGCGCCAGCAGCTTGCGGCAGGGAGGGGTGAACACTGAAGCTTTCTTT

d_call: -
j_call: TRBJ2-1
clone_size: -
v_call: TRBV11-1
cdr3_aa: CASSLIEGVEFF
cdr3_nt: TGTGCCAGCAGCTTAATCGAGGGTGTGGAGTTCTTC

d_call: -
j_call: TRBJ2-1
clone_size: -
v_call: TRBV2
cdr3_aa: CASSEDFSSYNEQFF
cdr3_nt: TGTGCCAGCAGTGAGGACTTTAGCTCCTACAATGAGCAGTTCTTC

d_call: TRBD1
j_call: TRBJ2-2
clone_size: -
v_call: TRBV6-6
cdr3_aa: CASSRQGGPNTGELFF
cdr3_nt: TGTGCCAGCAGTCGACAGGGTGGGCCGAACACCGGGGAGCTGTTTTTT

d_call: -
j_call: TRBJ1-4
clone_size: -
v_call: TRBV6-1
cdr3_aa: CASSEPLSTEKLFF
cdr3_nt: TGTGCCAGCAGTGAACCCCTATCTACTGAAAAACTGTTTTTT

d_call: TRBD1
j_call: TRBJ1-1
clone_size: -
v_call: TRBV7-9
cdr3_aa: CASSPGQVGEAFF
cdr3_nt: TGTGCCAGCAGCCCAGGACAGGTCGGCGAAGCTTTCTTT

d_call: -
j_call: TRBJ1-4
clone_size: -
v_call: TRBV27
cdr3_aa: CASSFLASNEKLFF
cdr3_nt: TGTGCCAGCAGTTTTTTAGCTTCTAATGAAAAACTGTTTTTT

d_call: -
j_call: TRBJ1-1
clone_size: -
v_call: TRBV29-1
cdr3_aa: CSVADRIGAEAFF
cdr3_nt: TGCAGCGTCGCCGACAGGATTGGGGCTGAAGCTTTCTTT

d_call: TRBD1
j_call: TRBJ1-4
clone_size: -
v_call: TRBV7-9
cdr3_aa: CASIFAGTGSEKLFF
cdr3_nt: TGTGCCAGCATCTTCGCAGGGACAGGGAGTGAAAAACTGTTTTTT

d_call: -
j_call: TRBJ1-4
clone_size: -
v_call: TRBV19
cdr3_aa: CASRKRGRVEEKLFF
cdr3_nt: TGTGCCAGTAGGAAGCGGGGGAGGGTCGAAGAAAAACTGTTTTTT

d_call: TRBD2
j_call: TRBJ2-3
clone_size: -
v_call: TRBV5-1
cdr3_aa: CASSNSGANTDTQYF
cdr3_nt: TGCGCCAGCAGCAATAGCGGGGCGAACACAGATACGCAGTATTTT

d_call: -
j_call: TRBJ1-2
clone_size: -
v_call: TRBV18
cdr3_aa: CASSPQDARGYTF
cdr3_nt: TGTGCCAGCTCACCTCAGGATGCACGTGGCTACACCTTC

d_call: TRBD1
j_call: TRBJ1-4
clone_size: once
v_call: TRBV19
cdr3_aa: CASSIFTGGGEKLFF
cdr3_nt: TGTGCCAGTAGTATCTTCACAGGGGGAGGCGAAAAACTGTTTTTT

d_call: -
j_call: TRBJ2-5
clone_size: -
v_call: TRBV5-4
cdr3_aa: CASSTAGSQETQYF
cdr3_nt: TGTGCCAGCTCAACGGCAGGGTCTCAAGAGACCCAGTACTTC